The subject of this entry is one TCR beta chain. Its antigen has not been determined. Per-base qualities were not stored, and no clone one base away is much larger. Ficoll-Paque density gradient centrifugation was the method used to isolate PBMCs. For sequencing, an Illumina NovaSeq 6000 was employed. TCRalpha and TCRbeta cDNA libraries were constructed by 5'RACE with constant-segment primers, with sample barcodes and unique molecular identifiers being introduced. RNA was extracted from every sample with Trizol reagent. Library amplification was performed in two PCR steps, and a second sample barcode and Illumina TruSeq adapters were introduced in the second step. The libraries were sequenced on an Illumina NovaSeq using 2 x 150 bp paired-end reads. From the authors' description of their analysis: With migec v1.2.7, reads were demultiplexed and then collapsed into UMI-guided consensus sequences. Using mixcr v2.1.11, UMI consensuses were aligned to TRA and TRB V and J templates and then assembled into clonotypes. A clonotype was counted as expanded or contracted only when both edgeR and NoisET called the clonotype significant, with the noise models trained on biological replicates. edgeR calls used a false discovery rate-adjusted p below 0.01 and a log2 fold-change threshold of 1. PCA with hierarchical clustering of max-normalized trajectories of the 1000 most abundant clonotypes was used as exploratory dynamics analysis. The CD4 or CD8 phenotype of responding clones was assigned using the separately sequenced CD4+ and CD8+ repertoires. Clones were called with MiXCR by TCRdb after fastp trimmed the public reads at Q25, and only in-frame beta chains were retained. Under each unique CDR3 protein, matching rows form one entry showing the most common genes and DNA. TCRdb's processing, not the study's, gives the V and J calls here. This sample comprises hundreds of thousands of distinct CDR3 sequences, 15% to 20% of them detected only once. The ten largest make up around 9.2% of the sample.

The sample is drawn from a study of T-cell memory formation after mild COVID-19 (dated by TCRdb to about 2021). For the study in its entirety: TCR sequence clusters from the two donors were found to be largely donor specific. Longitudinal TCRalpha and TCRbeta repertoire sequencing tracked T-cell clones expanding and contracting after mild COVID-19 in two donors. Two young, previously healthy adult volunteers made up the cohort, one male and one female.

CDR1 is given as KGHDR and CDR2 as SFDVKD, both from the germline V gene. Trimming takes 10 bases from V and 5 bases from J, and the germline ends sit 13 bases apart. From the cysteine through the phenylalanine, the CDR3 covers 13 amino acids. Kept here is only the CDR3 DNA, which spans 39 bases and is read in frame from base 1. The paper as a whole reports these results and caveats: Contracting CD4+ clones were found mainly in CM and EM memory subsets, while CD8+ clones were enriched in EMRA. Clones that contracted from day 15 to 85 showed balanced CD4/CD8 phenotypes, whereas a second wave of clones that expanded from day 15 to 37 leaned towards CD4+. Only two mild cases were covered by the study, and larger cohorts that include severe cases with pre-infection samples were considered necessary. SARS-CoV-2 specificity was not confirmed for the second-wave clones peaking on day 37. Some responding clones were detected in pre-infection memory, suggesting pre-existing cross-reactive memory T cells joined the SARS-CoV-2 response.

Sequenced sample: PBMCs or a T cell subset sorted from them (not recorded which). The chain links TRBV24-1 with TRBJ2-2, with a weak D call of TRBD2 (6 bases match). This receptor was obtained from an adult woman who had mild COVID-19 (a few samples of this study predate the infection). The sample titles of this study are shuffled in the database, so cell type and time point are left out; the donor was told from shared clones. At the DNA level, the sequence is TGTGCCACGGGACTCACGGGGACCGGGGAGCTGTTTTTT. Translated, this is CATGLTGTGELFF.